This is a list of T cell receptor beta chains from one sample in a study of blood T cell repertoires in COVID-19. Profiled with immunoSEQ multiplex PCR; TCRdb holds only in-frame clones, not every one. Found here are 97,000 or so clones, about nine tenths of them singletons; the top ten hold roughly 5.6%. The sample consisted of peripheral blood. The receptors were gathered from a woman between 45 and 65 years old with COVID-19, enrolled during active disease. CDR3s include the opening cysteine and the closing phenylalanine or tryptophan. The D gene is left open where the match is weak. Size values are once, few and many counts, or a class for expanded clones, and some rows have none.

clone_size: NA
d_call: TRBD2
j_call: TRBJ2-5
cdr3_length: 15
v_call: TRBV6-5
cdr3_nt: TGTGCCAGCAGTTCTCCTAGCGGGGGGGAAGAGACCCAGTACTTC
cdr3_aa: CASSSPSGGEETQYF

clone_size: NA
d_call: TRBD2
j_call: TRBJ2-1
cdr3_length: 15
v_call: TRBV13
cdr3_nt: TGTGCCAGCAGCTTAGCGGGACTAGCGGTTGATGAGCAGTTCTTC
cdr3_aa: CASSLAGLAVDEQFF

clone_size: once
d_call: TRBD2
j_call: TRBJ2-2
cdr3_length: 16
v_call: TRBV5-1
cdr3_nt: TGCGCCAGCAGACACACTAGCGGGCCGAACACCGGGGAGCTGTTTTTT
cdr3_aa: CASRHTSGPNTGELFF

clone_size: NA
d_call: TRBD1
j_call: TRBJ2-7
cdr3_length: 17
v_call: TRBV7-9
cdr3_nt: TGTGCCAGCAGCTTAGGGGTCGGGCAGGGGGTCTCCTACGAGCAGTACTTC
cdr3_aa: CASSLGVGQGVSYEQYF

clone_size: NA
d_call: NA
j_call: TRBJ2-5
cdr3_length: 11
v_call: TRBV2
cdr3_nt: TGTGCCAGCATGATGCGAGAGACCCAGTACTTC
cdr3_aa: CASMMRETQYF

clone_size: NA
d_call: NA
j_call: TRBJ2-7
cdr3_length: 13
v_call: TRBV2
cdr3_nt: TGTGCCAGCCAATCTATGGGAGGGGGCGAGCAGTACTTC
cdr3_aa: CASQSMGGGEQYF

clone_size: NA
d_call: TRBD2
j_call: TRBJ2-7
cdr3_length: 15
v_call: TRBV28
cdr3_nt: TGTGCCAGCAGTTCCCGACTAGCGGGGGTCCACGAGCAGTACTTC
cdr3_aa: CASSSRLAGVHEQYF

clone_size: NA
d_call: NA
j_call: TRBJ2-7
cdr3_length: 17
v_call: TRBV18
cdr3_nt: TGTGCCAGCTCAGATCTATACCCTGGACAGTCTACCTACGAGCAGTACTTC
cdr3_aa: CASSDLYPGQSTYEQYF

clone_size: NA
d_call: TRBD1
j_call: TRBJ1-1
cdr3_length: 14
v_call: TRBV4-2
cdr3_nt: TGTGCCAGCAGCCAAGTAGACAGGGCTCCTGAAGCTTTCTTT
cdr3_aa: CASSQVDRAPEAFF

clone_size: once
d_call: TRBD1
j_call: TRBJ2-7
cdr3_length: 14
v_call: TRBV9
cdr3_nt: TGTGCCAGCAGCGTGGGGGACAGGGATTACGAGCAGTACTTC
cdr3_aa: CASSVGDRDYEQYF

clone_size: NA
d_call: NA
j_call: TRBJ2-2
cdr3_length: 13
v_call: TRBV5-1
cdr3_nt: TGCGCCAGCAGCTTGGGAGGGACCGGGGAGCTGTTTTTT
cdr3_aa: CASSLGGTGELFF

clone_size: NA
d_call: NA
j_call: TRBJ2-2
cdr3_length: 16
v_call: TRBV11-3
cdr3_nt: TGTGCCAGCAGCTTAGTTGGGGGGGCCGACACCGGGGAGCTGTTTTTT
cdr3_aa: CASSLVGGADTGELFF

clone_size: once
d_call: NA
j_call: TRBJ2-3
cdr3_length: 12
v_call: TRBV19
cdr3_nt: TGTGCCAGTAAGGGGGTGACAGATACGCAGTATTTT
cdr3_aa: CASKGVTDTQYF

clone_size: NA
d_call: TRBD1
j_call: TRBJ1-2
cdr3_length: 12
v_call: TRBV2
cdr3_nt: TGTGCCAGCAGGCCCGGGACAGGGTTTTTCACCTTC
cdr3_aa: CASRPGTGFFTF

clone_size: NA
d_call: NA
j_call: TRBJ1-4
cdr3_length: 15
v_call: TRBV10-1
cdr3_nt: TGCGCCAGCAGCCCCGGGGAGGGCCATAATGAAAAACTGTTTTTT
cdr3_aa: CASSPGEGHNEKLFF